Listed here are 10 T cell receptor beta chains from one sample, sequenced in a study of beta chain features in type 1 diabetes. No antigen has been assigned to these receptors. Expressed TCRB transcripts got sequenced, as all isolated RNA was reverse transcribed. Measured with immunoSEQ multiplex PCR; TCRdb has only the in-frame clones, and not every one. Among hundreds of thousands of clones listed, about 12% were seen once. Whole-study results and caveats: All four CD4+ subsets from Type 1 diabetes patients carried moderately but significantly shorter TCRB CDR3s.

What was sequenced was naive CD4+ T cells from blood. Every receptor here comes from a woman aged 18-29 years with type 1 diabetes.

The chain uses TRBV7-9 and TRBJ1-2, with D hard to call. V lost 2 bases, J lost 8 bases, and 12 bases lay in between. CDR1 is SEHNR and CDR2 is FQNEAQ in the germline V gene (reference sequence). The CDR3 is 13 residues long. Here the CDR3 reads CASSLFGEGGYTF. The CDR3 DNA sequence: TGTGCCAGCAGCTTATTCGGGGAGGGAGGCTACACCTTC.

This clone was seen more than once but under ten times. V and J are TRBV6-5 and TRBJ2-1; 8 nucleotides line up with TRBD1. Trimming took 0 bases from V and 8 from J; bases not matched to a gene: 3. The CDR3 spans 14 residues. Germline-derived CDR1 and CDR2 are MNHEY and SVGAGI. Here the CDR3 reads CASSYSWTGYEQFF. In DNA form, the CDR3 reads TGTGCCAGCAGTTACTCTTGGACAGGGTATGAGCAGTTCTTC.

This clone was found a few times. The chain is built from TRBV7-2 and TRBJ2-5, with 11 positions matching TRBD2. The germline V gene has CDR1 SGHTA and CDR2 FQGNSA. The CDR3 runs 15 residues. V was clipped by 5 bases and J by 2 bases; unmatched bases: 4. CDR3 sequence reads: CASSPTSGIQETQYF. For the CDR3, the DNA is TGTGCCAGCAGCCCGACTAGCGGGATACAAGAGACCCAGTACTTC.

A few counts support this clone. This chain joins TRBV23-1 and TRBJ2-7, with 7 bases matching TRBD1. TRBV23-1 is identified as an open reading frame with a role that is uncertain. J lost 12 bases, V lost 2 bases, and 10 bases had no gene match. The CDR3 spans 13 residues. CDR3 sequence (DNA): TGCGCCAGCAGTCAACTACAGGGGCCCACCCGGTACTTC. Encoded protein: CASSQLQGPTRYF.

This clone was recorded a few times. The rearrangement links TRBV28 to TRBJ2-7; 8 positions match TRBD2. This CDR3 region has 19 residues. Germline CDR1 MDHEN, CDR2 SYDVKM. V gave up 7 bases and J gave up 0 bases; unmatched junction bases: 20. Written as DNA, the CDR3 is TGTGCCAGCACCCCAAGTTTGGGCGGGGCGGGAGGTACCTCCTACGAGCAGTACTTC. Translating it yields CASTPSLGGAGGTSYEQYF.

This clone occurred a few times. The CDR3, as DNA: TGCGCCAGCAGCTTGGGACAAAATGAGCAGTTCTTC. Translating it yields CASSLGQNEQFF. The chain joins TRBV5-1 to TRBJ2-1; D is ambiguous. Deletions cut 0 bases from V and 7 bases from J, with 5 bases between. CDR3 size: 12 residues. Germline-derived CDR1 and CDR2 are SGHRS and YFSETQ.

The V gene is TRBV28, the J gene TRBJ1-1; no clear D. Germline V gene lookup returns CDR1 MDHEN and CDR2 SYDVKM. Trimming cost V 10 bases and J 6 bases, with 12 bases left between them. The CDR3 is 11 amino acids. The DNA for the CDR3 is TGTGCCATCTCATGGCGGTCTGAAGCTTTCTTT. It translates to CAISWRSEAFF.

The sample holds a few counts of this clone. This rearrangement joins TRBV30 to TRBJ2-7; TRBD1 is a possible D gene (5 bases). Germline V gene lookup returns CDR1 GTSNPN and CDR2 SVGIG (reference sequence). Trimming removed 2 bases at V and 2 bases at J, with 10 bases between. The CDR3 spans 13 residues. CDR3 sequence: CAWSYQGPYEQYF. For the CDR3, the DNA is TGTGCCTGGAGTTATCAGGGCCCCTACGAGCAGTACTTC.

The CDR3 loop is CASSGGGRTDTQYF. The CDR3, as DNA: TGTGCCAGCAGTGGCGGGGGACGCACAGATACGCAGTATTTT. The chain combines TRBV9 with TRBJ2-3, with 7 bases matching TRBD2. Looked up from germline, CDR1 is SGDLS and CDR2 is YYNGEE. The CDR3 contains 14 residues. The ends lost 5 bases at V and 1 base at J; junction bases unmatched: 4.

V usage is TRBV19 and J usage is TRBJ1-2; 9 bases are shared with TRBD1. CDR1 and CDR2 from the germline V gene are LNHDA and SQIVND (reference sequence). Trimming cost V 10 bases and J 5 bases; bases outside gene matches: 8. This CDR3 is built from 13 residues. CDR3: CATTRDRAYGYTF. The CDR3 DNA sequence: TGTGCCACCACTAGGGACAGGGCTTATGGCTACACCTTC.